Listed below are T cell receptor beta chains from one sample, sequenced in a study of response to subunit inactivated influenza vaccine. One entry per CDR3 protein results from TCRdb running MiXCR on the RT-PCR reads. The table includes over 400,000 distinct CDR3 sequences, approximately 10% detected once. Sequenced material: PBMCs from blood, taken roughly 48 days after vaccination. These receptors originate from a man aged 50-60 years who received an inactivated influenza vaccine. CDR3s include the opening cysteine and the closing phenylalanine or tryptophan. D genes are given only for firm matches. Some rows have no size entry. The others give once, few or many, or a class for an expanded clone.

.	few	TRBV5-8	TRBJ1-2	TGTGCCAGCAGTCATTCAACCTATGGCTACACCTTC	CASSHSTYGYTF
TRBD1	.	TRBV27	TRBJ2-7	TGTGCCAGCAGTGCGGACAGGTACTACGAGCAGTACTTC	CASSADRYYEQYF
.	few	TRBV7-2	TRBJ2-2	TGTGCCAGCAGCCGGACAGTTGTGACTACCGGGGAGCTGTTTTTT	CASSRTVVTTGELFF
TRBD2	many	TRBV5-1	TRBJ2-7	TGCGCCAGCAGCTTGGCCTCGGGAGGAGGATCCTACGAGCAGTACTTC	CASSLASGGGSYEQYF
.	many	TRBV12-3/TRBV12-4	TRBJ1-1	TGTGCCAGCAGGCATAATCTGGGGGGGATTAACACTGAAGCTTTCTTT	CASRHNLGGINTEAFF
.	.	TRBV24-1	TRBJ2-2	TGTGCCACCAGTGATAGCCAGCGATACACCGGGGAGCTGTTTTTT	CATSDSQRYTGELFF
TRBD1	few	TRBV3-1	TRBJ1-5	TGTGCCAGCAGCCAACATGGGACAGGAGACAATCAGCCCCAGCATTTT	CASSQHGTGDNQPQHF
.	.	TRBV20-1	TRBJ2-5	TGCAGTGCTAGAGACGGCCGGGGGAACCAAGAGACCCAGTACTTC	CSARDGRGNQETQYF
.	.	TRBV20-1	TRBJ2-5	TGCAGTGCTAGAGGAAGTAGCGGAGTCCAAGAGACCCAGTACTTC	CSARGSSGVQETQYF
.	.	TRBV3-1	TRBJ1-6	TGTGCCTCCACCCAAGATCGAGGTCTTCAGGAGAGCTATAATTCACCCCTCCACTTT	CASTQDRGLQESYNSPLHF
.	.	TRBV24-1	TRBJ1-5	TGTGCCACCAGTGATCCTGGGCATCAGCCCCAGCATTTT	CATSDPGHQPQHF
.	few	TRBV20-1	TRBJ2-1	TGCAGTGCTGGGGACAGGGGCAGGACTAGCGGACCCAATGAGCAGTTCTTC	CSAGDRGRTSGPNEQFF
.	few	TRBV3-1	TRBJ1-3	TGTGCCAGCAGCCAGTACACAGGCCCGGGAAACACCATATATTTT	CASSQYTGPGNTIYF
.	many	TRBV12-3/TRBV12-4	TRBJ2-7	TGTGCCAGCAGTCCGGGACACCCCTACGAGCAGTACTTC	CASSPGHPYEQYF
.	.	TRBV10-1	TRBJ2-5	TGCGCCAGCAGTGAGGGGTGGGCCCAGTACTTC	CASSEGWAQYF
.	.	TRBV7-9	TRBJ2-7	TGTGCCAGCAGCTTAGGGTTAGGCCCCTCCTACGAGCAGTACTTC	CASSLGLGPSYEQYF
.	.	TRBV7-8	TRBJ2-1	TGTGCCAGCAGCTTGTATTTGTCAGATCTCGCTGAGCAGTTCTTC	CASSLYLSDLAEQFF
.	few	TRBV7-9	TRBJ2-6	TGTGCCAGCAGCCAATATACAGGTCCCGGGGCCAACGTCCTGACTTTC	CASSQYTGPGANVLTF
.	.	TRBV2	TRBJ2-7	TGTGCCAGCGCCCGGGGTCCGTACGAGCAGTACTTC	CASARGPYEQYF
.	few	TRBV4-3	TRBJ1-1	TGCGCCAGCAGCCAAGATAGCGGGGTGGGGACTGAAGCTTTCTTT	CASSQDSGVGTEAFF
TRBD2	.	TRBV29-1	TRBJ2-3	TGCAGCGTTGAGGATAGCGGGGGGGCAGATACGCAGTATTTT	CSVEDSGGADTQYF
.	.	TRBV12-3/TRBV12-4	TRBJ2-1	TGTGCCAGCAGTTTAATCAGAAATGGAGAGCAGTTCTTC	CASSLIRNGEQFF
.	many	TRBV5-1	TRBJ2-5	TGCGCCAGCAGCCTTGACATCCAAGAGACCCAGTACTTC	CASSLDIQETQYF
.	few	TRBV7-8	TRBJ2-1	TGTGCCAGCAACCGGGGGACAGCTAACAATGAGCAGTTCTTC	CASNRGTANNEQFF
TRBD2	few	TRBV20-1	TRBJ2-1	TGCAGTGCTAGAGATGCCACTAGCGCCCCCTACAATGAGCAGTTCTTC	CSARDATSAPYNEQFF
.	few	TRBV6-5	TRBJ2-3	TGTGCCAGCAGTTACGGGACCCCCACAGATACGCAGTATTTT	CASSYGTPTDTQYF
TRBD2	few	TRBV20-1	TRBJ2-1	TGCAGTGCGACCCCCTTGCAGCGGGGGGCCCACAATGAGCAGTTCTTC	CSATPLQRGAHNEQFF
TRBD1	many	TRBV6-1	TRBJ1-4	TGTGCCAGCAGTAAGACAGGGAATGAAAAACTGTTTTTT	CASSKTGNEKLFF
TRBD1	few	TRBV4-1	TRBJ1-5	TGCGCCAGCAGCCAAGTCGACAGGGAGGGTCAGCCCCAGCATTTT	CASSQVDREGQPQHF
.	many	TRBV2	TRBJ2-7	TGTGCCAGCAGCCTGCGCAGGGGCGAGCAGTACTTC	CASSLRRGEQYF
.	.	TRBV12-3/TRBV12-4	TRBJ2-2	TGTGCCAGCAGTTTACTTGGATTGGGATCCCGGAGGACCGGGGAGCTGTTTTTT	CASSLLGLGSRRTGELFF
.	.	TRBV30	TRBJ2-7	TGTGCCTGGAGTGTTCTGGTGGGGGACGAGCAGTACTTC	CAWSVLVGDEQYF
.	.	TRBV3-1	TRBJ1-2	TGTGCCAGCGAAGGAAGGAACTATGGCTACACCTTC	CASEGRNYGYTF
.	few	TRBV6-5	TRBJ2-5	TGTGCCAGCAGTTACTCCCAAGGTCGGTCGACCCAGTACTTC	CASSYSQGRSTQYF
TRBD1	many	TRBV5-1	TRBJ1-3	TGCGCCAGCAGCTTGGAGACAGGGGGCACCTCTGGAAACACCATATATTTT	CASSLETGGTSGNTIYF
TRBD2	many	TRBV12-3/TRBV12-4	TRBJ2-1	TGTGCCAGCAGTGGCCTAGCGGGGGTATACAATGAGCAGTTCTTC	CASSGLAGVYNEQFF
TRBD2	.	TRBV6-5	TRBJ2-7	TGTGCCAGCAGTTACTACACCCGGACTAGCAGCTACGAGCAGTACTTC	CASSYYTRTSSYEQYF
.	.	TRBV7-6	TRBJ2-1	TGTGCCAGCAGCTTAGATCTGTTTGCGGGGGCGCCCACAGACAACAATGAGCAGTTCTTC	CASSLDLFAGAPTDNNEQFF
.	many	TRBV12-3/TRBV12-4	TRBJ2-1	TGTGCCAGCAGGCCCCCGACTAGTTATGAGCAGTTCTTC	CASRPPTSYEQFF
.	few	TRBV5-5	TRBJ2-5	TGTGCCAGCAGCCAGGATCCCAACCAAGAGACCCAGTACTTC	CASSQDPNQETQYF
TRBD1	few	TRBV11-3	TRBJ2-7	TGTGCCAGCAGCTCGGGGACAGTAAGCGAGCAGTACTTC	CASSSGTVSEQYF
.	.	TRBV20-1	TRBJ1-1	TGCAGTGCTAGTTATATGAACACTGAAGCTTTCTTT	CSASYMNTEAFF
TRBD2	few	TRBV6-5	TRBJ2-5	TGTGCCAGCAGTTACTCGTTAGCGGGGGGGACAGCGCAAAGGGAGACCCAGTACTTC	CASSYSLAGGTAQRETQYF
TRBD2	.	TRBV7-6	TRBJ2-7	TGTGCCAGCAGCCAGGAAATAGCGGGAGAGGGGGGAGAGCAGTACTTC	CASSQEIAGEGGEQYF
TRBD1	few	TRBV2	TRBJ2-1	TGTGCCAGCAGCGGACAGGGGAACTCCTACAATGAGCAGTTCTTC	CASSGQGNSYNEQFF
.	many	TRBV6-2/TRBV6-3	TRBJ2-7	TGTGCCAGCAGTTACCGGCAGGGTATCCACGAGCAGTACTTC	CASSYRQGIHEQYF
TRBD2	few	TRBV12-3/TRBV12-4	TRBJ2-2	TGTGCCAGCAGTTTGAGCAGCGGGATAGTGGACGGGGAGCTGTTTTTT	CASSLSSGIVDGELFF
.	.	TRBV6-6	TRBJ1-1	TGTGCCAGCAGCCCTATGACCTCCACTGAAGCTTTCTTT	CASSPMTSTEAFF
TRBD1	few	TRBV3-1	TRBJ2-2	TGTGCCAGCAGTCCATACGGGACAGACACCGGGGAGCTGTTTTTT	CASSPYGTDTGELFF